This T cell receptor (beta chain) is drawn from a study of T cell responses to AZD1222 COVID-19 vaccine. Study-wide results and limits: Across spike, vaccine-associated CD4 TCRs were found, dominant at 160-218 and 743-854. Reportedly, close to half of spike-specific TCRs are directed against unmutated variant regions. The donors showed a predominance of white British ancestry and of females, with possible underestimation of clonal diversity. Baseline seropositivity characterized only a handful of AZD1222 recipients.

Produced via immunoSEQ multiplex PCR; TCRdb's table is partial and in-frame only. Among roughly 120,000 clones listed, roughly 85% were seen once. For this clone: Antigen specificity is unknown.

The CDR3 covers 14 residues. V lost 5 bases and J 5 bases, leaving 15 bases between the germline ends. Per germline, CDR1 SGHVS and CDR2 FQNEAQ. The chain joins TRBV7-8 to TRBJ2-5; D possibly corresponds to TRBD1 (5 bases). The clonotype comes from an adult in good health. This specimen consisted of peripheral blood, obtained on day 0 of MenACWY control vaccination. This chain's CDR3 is CASSHERGSETQYF. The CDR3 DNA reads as TGTGCCAGCAGCCACGAAAGGGGATCGGAGACCCAGTACTTC.